This paragraph covers one T cell receptor beta chain sequence. Looked up from germline, CDR1 is SEHNR and CDR2 is FQNEAQ (reference sequence). CDR3 length equals 17 residues. V was pared by 5 bases and J by 1 base, with 20 bases between. The record originates from a study of blood T cell repertoires in COVID-19. Libraries were prepared by immunoSEQ multiplex PCR; TCRdb keeps only in-frame clonotypes and omits some of them. This table has 200,000 to 300,000 clones, roughly 86% appearing once. The sequenced sample consisted of peripheral blood. The sequence derives from a man between 40 and 49 years old who had recovered from COVID-19. This chain links TRBV7-9 with TRBJ1-2; D perhaps matches TRBD1 (5 bases). CDR3 bases: TGTGCCAGCAGCGCCGATAGGCCAGGGAGGATTAACTATGGCTACACCTTC. Encoded protein: CASSADRPGRINYGYTF.